One TCR beta chain is described in this entry. Its antigen remains unidentified. This sample was included in a study of siplizumab effects on memory and regulatory T cells. Study-level points and caveats: Siplizumab brought about a significant reduction in alloreactive sequences traceable to unstimulated CD4+ memory cells.

This CDR3 has 17 amino acids. The germline V gene has CDR1 MGHRA and CDR2 YSYEKL. The ends lost 1 base at V and 2 bases at J; junction bases unmatched: 4. Libraries were prepared by immunoSEQ multiplex PCR; TCRdb keeps only in-frame clonotypes and omits some of them. This table holds about 100,000 clones, 85% to 95% found once. The sequence was obtained from a human donor in good health. The sequenced sample consisted of non-Treg CD4+ T cells sorted from blood. The chain uses TRBV4-1 and TRBJ2-2, with 10 bases lining up with TRBD2. In DNA form, the CDR3 reads TGCGCCAGCAGCCAAGTTCTAGCGGGGGTAAACACCGGGGAGCTGTTTTTT. Translated, it gives CASSQVLAGVNTGELFF.